These 22 T cell receptor beta chains came from one sample sequenced in a study of T cell responses to AZD1222 COVID-19 vaccine. Some clones are missing from TCRdb's copy, which holds only in-frame ones; the method was immunoSEQ multiplex PCR. The sample has around 91,000 clones, around nine tenths seen once; the top ten hold about 19%. The sample here was peripheral blood, taken on day 0 of AZD1222 vaccination. The receptors here all came from an adult in good health.

This clone was seen only a few times. The chain carries TRBV19 and TRBJ1-2, with D tentatively TRBD1 (6 bases). V shed 7 bases and J shed 7 bases, with 19 bases lying between them. The CDR3 has 14 residues. The germline gives CDR1 LNHDA, CDR2 SQIVND (reference sequence). For the CDR3, the DNA is TGTGCCAGTACCCCACTCGACAGGAGGGGTGGCTACACCTTC. This gives the protein CASTPLDRRGGYTF.

The chain has TRBV5-4 and TRBJ2-2; the D gene is possibly TRBD1 (6 bases). V dropped 4 bases and J dropped 3 bases, with 16 bases sitting between them. Germline assignment: CDR1 SGHNT and CDR2 YYREEE (reference sequence). CDR3 length: 16 residues. The CDR3, as DNA: TGTGCCAGCAGCACCAGGGGTCGGGGAGACACCGGGGAGCTGTTTTTT. This gives the protein CASSTRGRGDTGELFF.

This clone showed up just once. The chain joins TRBV5-6 to TRBJ2-2, with D tentatively TRBD1 (6 bases). This CDR3 spans 12 amino acids. CDR1 and CDR2 (germline): SGHDT, YYEEEE. V lost 7 bases and J 6 bases, leaving 10 bases between the germline ends. CDR3 region: CASADSPGELFF. The CDR3 nucleotides are TGTGCCAGCGCGGACAGCCCCGGGGAGCTGTTTTTT.

V gene TRBV5-5 combines with J gene TRBJ2-7; D remains ambiguous. The CDR3 spans 15 residues. Trimming removed 0 bases at V and 2 bases at J, with 12 bases between. Germline CDR1 reads SGHKS; CDR2 reads YYEKEE (reference sequence). The DNA for the CDR3 is TGTGCCAGCAGCTTGGGCCCAGGCGGTCCCTACGAGCAGTACTTC. This translates into CASSLGPGGPYEQYF.

This clone appeared once. The chain couples TRBV28 to TRBJ1-4, with D possibly being TRBD1 (6 bases). Germline lookup yields CDR1 MDHEN and CDR2 SYDVKM. The CDR3 covers 13 residues. Trimming removed 10 bases from V and 5 bases from J, with 14 bases in between. The CDR3 DNA reads TGTGCCACTCGACAGGAGCTGAATGAAAAACTGTTTTTT. This sequence encodes CATRQELNEKLFF.

J is TRBJ1-1 and V is TRBV28; weak D call: TRBD1 (6 bases). The ends were cut back, 6 bases at V and 1 base at J, with 15 bases in the middle. The V gene's germline CDR1 is MDHEN and CDR2 SYDVKM. The CDR3 consists of 15 residues. As DNA, the CDR3 is TGTGCCAGCAGCTTTCCTGGGACACCGAACACTGAAGCTTTCTTT. Translating gives CASSFPGTPNTEAFF.

This sequence joins TRBV18 and TRBJ1-3; D gene uncertain. The V end was cut by 2 bases, the J end by 0 bases, with 11 bases between. The CDR3 is made up of 16 amino acids. The V gene's germline CDR1 is KGHSH and CDR2 LQKENI. The CDR3 nucleotides read TGTGCCAGCTCACCAGGGCGGCAGAGCTCTGGAAACACCATATATTTT. This translates into CASSPGRQSSGNTIYF.

This chain joins TRBV27 and TRBJ1-5, with a weak D call TRBD1 (6 bases). Germline CDR1 and CDR2: MNHEY and SMNVEV (reference sequence). The CDR3 is 17 residues long. V was trimmed by 4 bases and J by 0 bases, leaving 16 bases between them. The DNA for the CDR3 is TGTGCCAGCAGTTCTCCGGACAGACCCTATAGCAATCAGCCCCAGCATTTT. Its protein is CASSSPDRPYSNQPQHF.

The V gene is TRBV5-1, the J gene TRBJ1-3; no clear D. V gave up 4 bases and J gave up 4 bases, with 15 bases separating them. Germline loops: CDR1 SGHRS, CDR2 YFSETQ. The CDR3 loop spans 15 amino acids. This CDR3 is CASSTMPVSGNTIYF. DNA of the CDR3: TGCGCCAGCAGCACGATGCCGGTTTCCGGAAACACCATATATTTT.

J is TRBJ2-1 and V is TRBV19, with D possibly TRBD2 on 6 matching bases. This CDR3 comprises 14 residues. Looked up from germline, CDR1 is LNHDA and CDR2 is SQIVND (reference sequence). The V gene lost 5 bases and the J gene lost 12 bases, with 20 bases spanning the gap. The CDR3 DNA is TGTGCCAGTAGTGGCCGGGACTCTTCTAAGGCGCAGTTCTTC. It yields the protein CASSGRDSSKAQFF.

The chain uses TRBV5-1 and TRBJ1-2; D ambiguous. The CDR3 contains 15 residues. The germline V and J ends were trimmed by 0 bases and 5 bases, with 14 bases remaining between them. The germline V gene has CDR1 SGHRS and CDR2 YFSETQ. The chain's CDR3 is CASSLAGLSRYGYTF. In DNA form, the CDR3 reads TGCGCCAGCAGCTTGGCTGGCCTTTCGCGGTATGGCTACACCTTC.

This chain links TRBV4-2 with TRBJ2-7; no firm D call. V lost 1 base and J 9 bases, leaving 25 bases between the germline ends. The V gene's germline CDR1 is LGHNA and CDR2 YNFKEQ. The CDR3 length is 17 residues. CDR3 region: CASSQAHGTTIYERQYF. The CDR3 nucleotides read TGTGCCAGCAGCCAAGCACACGGTACAACTATTTACGAGCGGCAGTACTTC.

This clone has a single count. V is TRBV28 and J is TRBJ1-5; D call uncertain. The CDR3 covers 13 residues. Looked up from germline, CDR1 is MDHEN and CDR2 is SYDVKM. V lost 4 bases to trimming and J lost 6 bases, with 10 bases between them. CDR3 protein: CASSSSPGQPQHF. The CDR3 DNA reads TGTGCCAGCAGTTCCTCGCCAGGTCAGCCCCAGCATTTT.

V gene TRBV11-1 combines with J gene TRBJ1-6; D not resolved. Germline values: CDR1 SGHAT, CDR2 FQDESV (reference sequence). V shed 4 bases and J shed 10 bases, with 8 bases lying between them. CDR3 length: 12 residues. The chain's CDR3 is CASSSRGSPLHF. In nucleotides, the CDR3 is TGTGCCAGCAGCTCCCGTGGGTCACCCCTCCACTTT.

The chain uses TRBV6-5 and TRBJ1-1; no clear D gene. CDR3 size: 16 residues. Trimming cost V 2 bases and J 4 bases, with 17 bases left between them. Germline V gene sequence: CDR1 MNHEY, CDR2 SVGAGI. As DNA, the CDR3 is TGTGCCAGCAGTTACGCGGTAACCATAGAGACCACTGAAGCTTTCTTT. Protein sequence: CASSYAVTIETTEAFF.

The chain employs TRBV27 and TRBJ1-6; D is possibly TRBD1 (6 bases). CDR3 length equals 15 residues. Germline V gene sequence: CDR1 MNHEY, CDR2 SMNVEV (reference sequence). V was clipped by 1 base and J by 7 bases, with 11 bases between them. DNA for the CDR3: TGTGCCAGCAGTTTATGGGGGGGCGGGAATTCACCCCTCCACTTT. It specifies CASSLWGGGNSPLHF.

V usage is TRBV7-3 and J usage is TRBJ1-2; no definite D call. Germline CDR1 is SGHTA and CDR2 is FQGTGA. This CDR3 has 14 residues. V was clipped by 4 bases and J by 6 bases, with 15 bases between them. The CDR3 DNA reads as TGTGCCAGCAGCTCCTCGGGCCCGACGGATGGCTACACCTTC. Encoded protein: CASSSSGPTDGYTF.

This chain joins TRBV10-3 and TRBJ1-2, with D tentatively TRBD1 (5 bases). Trimming removed 2 bases at V and 3 bases at J, with 28 bases between. The CDR3 contains 20 residues. Per germline, CDR1 ENHRY and CDR2 SYGVKD. CDR3 loop: CAISESWDATSGRLYYGYTF. For the CDR3, the DNA is TGTGCCATCAGTGAGAGCTGGGACGCGACCTCAGGCCGCCTCTACTATGGCTACACCTTC.

The chain recombines TRBV7-3 with TRBJ1-6; the D is unclear. Germline V CDR1 and CDR2: SGHTA, FQGTGA. The CDR3 is 13 residues long. Trimming took off 0 bases at V and 13 bases at J, with 10 bases between the two ends. DNA for the CDR3: TGTGCCAGCAGCTTAACCGAAAGTACGCCCCTCCACTTT. This gives the protein CASSLTESTPLHF.

This chain links TRBV4-3 with TRBJ2-3, with 9 bases that match TRBD2. V shed 0 bases, J shed 4 bases, and the junction held 8 bases outside the gene matches. Germline CDR1 LGHNA, CDR2 YSLEER. This CDR3 region has 17 residues. As DNA, the CDR3 is TGCGCCAGCAGCCAAGATTGGATAAGCGGGGGGCCAGATACGCAGTATTTT. It yields the protein CASSQDWISGGPDTQYF.

The rearrangement uses TRBV29-1 and TRBJ2-2; TRBD1 is a possible D gene (6 bases). The CDR3 is 12 amino acids. CDR1 SQVTM and CDR2 ANQGSEA come from the germline V gene. V lost 5 bases, J lost 6 bases, and 10 bases lay in between. Here the CDR3 DNA reads TGCAGCGTTCAGGGGTTGCCCGGGGAGCTGTTTTTT. It yields the protein CSVQGLPGELFF.

The V call is TRBV18, the J call TRBJ1-5; TRBD1 might be the D (5 bases). The CDR3 totals 15 residues. Deletions cut 1 base from V and 3 bases from J, with 10 bases between. From germline, CDR1 is KGHSH and CDR2 LQKENI. The DNA for the CDR3 is TGTGCCAGCTCACCACGTTCAGGGTCCAATCAGCCCCAGCATTTT. As protein: CASSPRSGSNQPQHF.